This is a list of T cell receptor beta chains from one sample in a study of blood T cell repertoires in COVID-19. The assay was immunoSEQ multiplex PCR, and TCRdb's table has in-frame clones only and misses some. The sample includes approximately 300,000 clones, 90% of them seen just once. The specimen sequenced was peripheral blood. The receptor set was obtained from a middle-aged woman with COVID-19, enrolled during active disease. Each CDR3 is given with its conserved first and last residue. Each record gives: J gene, D gene, V gene, clone size, CDR3 protein, CDR3 DNA. D genes are given only for firm matches. Clone size, where shown, is once, few, many, or a class for clones that have expanded.

TRBJ2-2,TRBD1,TRBV2,NA,CASRTGPTTGELFF,TGTGCCAGCCGGACAGGGCCAACTACCGGGGAGCTGTTTTTT
TRBJ1-6,TRBD1,TRBV3-1/TRBV3-2,NA,CASSSQGGPNSPLHF,TGTGCCAGCAGCTCCCAGGGGGGACCTAATTCACCCCTCCACTTT
TRBJ2-5,NA,TRBV27,NA,CASSSEETQYF,TGTGCCAGCAGTTCTGAAGAGACCCAGTACTTC
TRBJ1-5,NA,TRBV10-2,NA,CASSMNRGNQPQHF,TGCGCCAGCAGCATGAACAGGGGCAATCAGCCCCAGCATTTT
TRBJ1-1,NA,TRBV6-5,NA,CASSYRSPGDEAFF,TGTGCCAGCAGTTACCGCTCGCCAGGGGATGAAGCTTTCTTT
TRBJ1-1,NA,TRBV19,NA,CASSIWGRVNTEAFF,TGTGCCAGTAGTATATGGGGGCGGGTGAACACTGAAGCTTTCTTT
TRBJ1-3,TRBD1,TRBV7-3,NA,CASSFGQGGGNTIYF,TGTGCCAGCAGCTTCGGACAGGGCGGTGGAAACACCATATATTTT
TRBJ1-4,NA,TRBV6-5,NA,CASRRGNEKLFF,TGTGCCAGCAGGCGGGGTAATGAAAAACTGTTTTTT
TRBJ2-1,NA,TRBV7-6,NA,CASSPDYSYNEQFF,TGTGCCAGCAGCCCGGACTACTCCTACAATGAGCAGTTCTTC
TRBJ2-5,NA,TRBV7-2,once,CASSLVRGGTYQETQYF,TGTGCCAGCAGCTTAGTTCGGGGCGGGACGTACCAAGAGACCCAGTACTTC
TRBJ1-2,NA,TRBV7-8,NA,CASSPSRGGSYGYTF,TGTGCCAGCAGCCCCTCGAGGGGAGGGAGCTATGGCTACACCTTC
TRBJ2-7,NA,TRBV19,NA,CASREQGSEQYF,TGTGCCAGTAGGGAGCAGGGGAGCGAGCAGTACTTC